This record concerns one T cell receptor (beta chain) sequence. This clonotype was seen a handful of times. The antigen it binds to is not known. Base qualities are not recorded, but no much larger clone differs from it by a single base. The sample belongs to a study of CD8 T cells in ankylosing spondylitis (dated by TCRdb to the late 2010s). Background on the whole study: To find TCR variants linked to disease, the study profiled T cell receptor beta repertoires in ankylosing spondylitis patients and healthy donors. The whole study cohort included under 140 healthy donors and around 24 ankylosing spondylitis patients. Peripheral blood was sampled, and synovial fluid was also collected from ankylosing spondylitis patients.

Sequencing used an Illumina HiSeq 2500. Quantitative 5'-RACE with molecular barcodes was used to prepare TCR beta libraries. On the authors' methods: A new computational method, built on a probabilistic model of VDJ rearrangement, was used to identify disease-linked TCR variants. TCRdb redid the processing of the public reads, applying fastp at Q25 and MiXCR, and retained in-frame beta chains. One record per CDR3 amino acid sequence lists the most common genes and DNA. None of the V and J calls come from the authors' own analysis; TCRdb made them. The sample table lists 500,000 to 550,000 distinct CDR3 sequences, roughly 12% of them with a count of one. The ten biggest clones cover nearly 7% of the sample. From cysteine to phenylalanine, the CDR3 is 12 amino acids long. This entry keeps only the CDR3 DNA: 36 bases, framed from base 1. The germline V gene provides CDR1 SQVTM and CDR2 ANQGSEA. Trimming takes 4 bases from V and 3 bases from J, and the germline ends sit 9 bases apart.

Points the paper makes about the study in general: Significant enrichment of the disease-linked clones was reported in matched synovial fluid samples from ankylosing spondylitis patients. Some TCR beta motif variants had previously been reported in synovial fluid and blood of reactive arthritis patients, which suggested common disease-initiation mechanisms. In peripheral blood, the disease-linked clones were found at relatively low frequencies and had a CD8+ phenotype. A TCR beta motif of several highly homologous amino acid variants appeared characteristic of blood from ankylosing spondylitis patients.

Recombination linked TRBV29-1 to TRBJ1-1; the D gene is unclear. The material sequenced was blood, either unsorted or a sorted T cell fraction (not recorded which). The TCR sequence derives from a male donor with ankylosing spondylitis. In nucleotides, the sequence is TGCAGCGTTGTAAGTTCTTACACTGAAGCTTTCTTT. Its protein reads: CSVVSSYTEAFF.